The sequence of this TCR beta chain was determined in a study of blood T cell repertoires in COVID-19. Study background: Both acute and convalescent COVID-19 samples were obtained from the United States, Italy and Spain. Nucleic acid was either cDNA or gDNA, and it came from T cells, B-cell-depleted T cells, or PBMCs.

Followed over time, Seattle patients had been enrolled while infection was active. The V end lost 0 bases, the J end lost 8 bases, and 10 bases lay between the germline ends. The CDR3 runs to 14 residues. Germline CDR1 is KGHDR and CDR2 is SFDVKD. The authors' processing: Estimates of nucleated cell counts were drawn from the amplification of reference gene primers. Assay: immunoSEQ multiplex PCR; the TCRdb copy retains only in-frame clones and omits some. V, J and clone size reflect that table, while D and trimming were determined from the DNA. Of over 200,000 clones in the sample, 92% were seen once.

This receptor was taken from a man aged 55 to 69 with COVID-19, enrolled during active disease. Sequenced sample: peripheral blood. This chain uses TRBV24-1 with TRBJ2-1; a possible D gene is TRBD2 (7 bases). The DNA of the CDR3 is TGTGCCACCAGTGATTTGCGGGGGGCCGATGAGCAGTTCTTC. Its protein is CATSDLRGADEQFF.